The clone carrying this T cell receptor (beta chain) has ten or more counts. These data originate in a study of T cells in Graves' hyperthyroidism and ophthalmopathy. The CDR3 has 15 residues. Trimming stripped 1 base from V and 1 base from J, with 8 bases between. Germline V gene data show CDR1 as SGHTA and CDR2 as FQGNSA. RNA transcripts gave rise to amplified TCR beta CDR3 regions. The HTBI set primed first-round TCR CDR3 RT-PCR. TCRdb redid the calling of the multiplex PCR reads with MiXCR, one entry per CDR3 protein. The table has about 700,000 distinct CDR3 sequences, around 15% seen once. The sequencing input was blood. V gene TRBV7-2 combines with J gene TRBJ1-5; D remains ambiguous. The receptor's source is a woman aged 18-35 years with Graves' hyperthyroidism. The CDR3 reads CASSLVHGSNQPQHF. CDR3 coding DNA: TGTGCCAGCAGCTTAGTTCACGGGAGCAATCAGCCCCAGCATTTT. The whole variable domain, filled in from reference TRBV7-2 and TRBJ1-5, reads GAGVSQSPSNKVTEKGKDVELRCDPISGHTALYWYRQSLGQGLEFLIYFQGNSAPDKSGLPSDRFSAERTGGSVSTLTIQRTQQEDSAVYLCASSLVHGSNQPQHFGDGTRLSIL.